This TCR beta chain is from a study of cytomegalovirus exposure and HLA in healthy donors. Germline-derived CDR1 and CDR2 are ENHRY and SYGVKD. Trimming took 8 bases from V and 4 from J; bases not matched to a gene: 9. This CDR3 spans 15 amino acids. General observations from the study: There were three CMV-associated chains whose specificity for CMV antigens was confirmed in vitro.

The primer mix had 60 Vbeta and 13 Jbeta primers. The table came from immunoSEQ multiplex PCR; TCRdb's copy has only in-frame clones and leaves some out. This table holds almost 80,000 clones, roughly two thirds found once. On this clone: The antigen is not known.

The sequence came from a woman between 50 and 59 years old in good health and CMV-seropositive. V is TRBV10-3 and J is TRBJ2-1; TRBD1 matches at 9 bases. Sample: PBMCs. In nucleotides, the CDR3 is TGTGCCATCCAGCAAACAGGGGGCATGTACAATGAGCAGTTCTTC. Protein product: CAIQQTGGMYNEQFF.